This T cell receptor beta chain originates from a study of shared clonotypes between healthy human individuals. CD8 cells classed as naive were CD45RO-negative and positively selected for CCR7, excluding terminally differentiated effector memory CD45RA+ cells. The data were produced by immunoSEQ multiplex PCR, yet TCRdb's version contains in-frame clones alone and is incomplete. The table records about 800,000 clones, 90% to 97% of them present only once. The V end was cut by 9 bases, the J end by 8 bases, with 34 bases between. Germline CDR1 is MGHRA and CDR2 is YSYEKL. This CDR3 spans 19 amino acids.

The sample comprised naive CD8+ T cells sorted from blood. This clonotype was sampled from a young man in good health. The chain couples TRBV4-1 to TRBJ1-4, with D uncertain. This CDR3 reads CASTWREQRVAGTGEKLFF. The CDR3 DNA sequence: TGCGCCAGTACCTGGAGAGAACAGAGAGTAGCAGGCACGGGGGAAAAACTGTTTTTT.